This T cell receptor (beta chain) is from a study of cytomegalovirus exposure and HLA in healthy donors. The CDR3 spans 15 residues. The germline V gene encodes CDR1 SGHAT and CDR2 FQNNGV. Trimming at V came to 5 bases and at J to 5 bases, leaving 6 bases not matched to a gene. A multiplex PCR was run with 60 Vbeta primers and 13 Jbeta primers. The protocol was immunoSEQ multiplex PCR, while the TCRdb copy is restricted to in-frame clones and leaves out a portion. The sample holds tens of thousands of clones, about four fifths seen once. The rearrangement links TRBV11-2 to TRBJ2-5, with TRBD1 matching 12 bases. Sequencing was performed on PBMCs. The clonotype originates from a human donor in good health. In nucleotides, the CDR3 is TGTGCCAGCAGCGCTGGGACAGGGGGCGGTGAGACCCAGTACTTC. This codes for CASSAGTGGGETQYF.